This T cell receptor beta chain appears in the sequencing data of a study of CD8 T cells in Susac syndrome. When the RNA was reverse transcribed, random hexamers were used with an input of roughly 0.45 to 1 ug. Multiplex PCR with immunoSEQ amplified the TCR beta CDR3 across 54 Vbeta and 13 Jbeta. One entry per CDR3 protein, called by TCRdb with MiXCR from the immunoSEQ multiplex PCR reads. The repertoire includes some 94,000 distinct CDR3 sequences, roughly 94% of them detected once, and about 0.29% sits in the top ten. Negative isolation yielded CD8+ and CD4+ T cells; FACS enriched TEMRA cells. This CDR3 has 14 amino acids. Looked up from germline, CDR1 is MGHRA and CDR2 is YSYEKL. Trimming shortened V by 2 bases and J by 3 bases, and 8 bases separated the two germline ends. This clonotype was seen once.

The source is a human donor with Susac syndrome. The chain is built from TRBV4-1 and TRBJ2-1; no firm D call. Sequencing input: CD4+ T cells from PBMCs. This CDR3 reads CASSQWHRYNEQFF. The CDR3 DNA follows: TGCGCCAGCAGCCAATGGCATCGCTACAATGAGCAGTTCTTC.